This T cell receptor beta chain was obtained from a study of STAT5B mutations in CD4+ large granular lymphocyte leukemia. Study-wide results and caveats: No patients shared main leukemic clonotypes, though roughly 27% appeared at low frequency elsewhere.

CDR3 length: 17 residues. V shed 7 bases, J shed 3 bases, and the junction held 17 bases outside the gene matches. The germline CDR1 and CDR2 sequences are SQVTM and ANQGSEA. Of note for this clone: Its target is unknown.

The data were produced by immunoSEQ multiplex PCR, yet TCRdb's version contains in-frame clones alone and is incomplete. The sample has 40,000 to 45,000 clones, around 81% seen once. The rearrangement uses TRBV29-1 and TRBJ2-7; TRBD1 matches 11 bases. The receptor's source is a human donor in good health. The sequenced sample was CD4+ T cells from blood buffy coats. The CDR3 bases are TGCAGCGCCGGGCACCCGAGATCCGGGACAGGGGGCTACGAGCAGTACTTC. Its translation is CSAGHPRSGTGGYEQYF.